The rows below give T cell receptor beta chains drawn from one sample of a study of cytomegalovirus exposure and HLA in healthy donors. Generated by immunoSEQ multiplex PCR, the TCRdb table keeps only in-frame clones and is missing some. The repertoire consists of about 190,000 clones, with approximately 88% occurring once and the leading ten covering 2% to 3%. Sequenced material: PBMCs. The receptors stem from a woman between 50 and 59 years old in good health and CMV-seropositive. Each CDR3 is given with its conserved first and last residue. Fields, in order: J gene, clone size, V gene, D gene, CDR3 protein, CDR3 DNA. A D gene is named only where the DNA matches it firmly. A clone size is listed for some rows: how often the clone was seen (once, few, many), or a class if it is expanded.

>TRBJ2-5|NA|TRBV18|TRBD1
CASSTRTGGEETQYF
TGTGCCAGCTCCACCCGGACAGGGGGCGAGGAGACCCAGTACTTC
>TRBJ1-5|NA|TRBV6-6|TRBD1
CASSPTGGVNQPQHF
TGTGCCAGCAGTCCGACAGGGGGCGTCAATCAGCCCCAGCATTTT
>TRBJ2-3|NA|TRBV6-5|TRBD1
CASSRDSPLTDTQYF
TGTGCCAGCAGTCGGGACAGCCCCCTCACAGATACGCAGTATTTT
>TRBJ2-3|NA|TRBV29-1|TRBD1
CSAAGTGLTDTQYF
TGCAGCGCGGCGGGGACAGGGTTGACAGATACGCAGTATTTT
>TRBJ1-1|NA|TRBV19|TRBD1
CASSPTGGVTEAFF
TGTGCCAGTAGTCCAACAGGGGGCGTCACTGAAGCTTTCTTT
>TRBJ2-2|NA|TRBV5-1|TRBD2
CASSLTGGTGELFF
TGCGCCAGCAGCCTCACGGGGGGGACCGGGGAGCTGTTTTTT
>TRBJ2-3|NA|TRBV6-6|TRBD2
CASSYGGVADTQYF
TGTGCCAGCAGCTACGGGGGGGTTGCAGATACGCAGTATTTT
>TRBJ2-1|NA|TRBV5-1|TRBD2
CASSFGGADYNEQFF
TGCGCCAGCAGCTTCGGGGGGGCGGACTACAATGAGCAGTTCTTC
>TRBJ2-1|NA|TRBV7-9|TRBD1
CASSSAGTANEQFF
TGTGCCAGCAGCTCCGCCGGGACAGCCAATGAGCAGTTCTTC
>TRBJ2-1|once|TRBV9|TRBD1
CASRLGQGAGNEQFF
TGTGCCAGCAGGTTGGGACAGGGGGCGGGCAATGAGCAGTTCTTC